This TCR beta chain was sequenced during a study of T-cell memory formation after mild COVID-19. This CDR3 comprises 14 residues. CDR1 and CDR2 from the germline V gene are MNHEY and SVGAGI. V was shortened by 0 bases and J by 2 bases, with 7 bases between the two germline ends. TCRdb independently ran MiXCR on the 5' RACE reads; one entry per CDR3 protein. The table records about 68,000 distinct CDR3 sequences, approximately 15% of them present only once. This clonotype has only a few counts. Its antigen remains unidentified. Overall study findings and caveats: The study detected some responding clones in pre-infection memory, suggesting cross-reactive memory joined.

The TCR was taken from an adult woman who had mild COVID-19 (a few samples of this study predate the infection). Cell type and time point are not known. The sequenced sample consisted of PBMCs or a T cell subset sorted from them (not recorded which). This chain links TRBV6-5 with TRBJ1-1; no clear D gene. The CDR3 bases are TGTGCCAGCAGTTACTCGTACAGCAACACTGAAGCTTTCTTT. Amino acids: CASSYSYSNTEAFF.